This T cell receptor beta chain derives from a study of cytomegalovirus exposure and HLA in healthy donors. Study overall: An analysis done earlier identified 117 million unique TCR beta sequences from 150 million to 200 million T cells.

In the PCR, 60 Vbeta and 13 Jbeta primers were used. Clones were sequenced by immunoSEQ multiplex PCR, and TCRdb holds only the in-frame ones, with some missing. The sample includes roughly 120,000 clones, approximately 80% seen only once; the top ten take about 0.25%. V lost 2 bases and J lost 3, with 12 bases in between. The length of the CDR3 is 15 residues. Germline V gives CDR1 SGHRS, CDR2 YFSETQ. As regards this clone: Its antigen is currently unknown.

Study results and caveats: Three CMV-associated chains were confirmed in vitro to be specific for CMV antigens.

This rearrangement joins TRBV5-1 to TRBJ2-1; D possibly corresponds to TRBD2 (5 bases). The TCR comes from a man aged 45-60 years in good health and CMV-seronegative. Sequences were obtained from PBMCs. The CDR3 sequence is CASSFREDFYNEQFF. CDR3 DNA sequence: TGCGCCAGCAGCTTTCGGGAAGACTTCTACAATGAGCAGTTCTTC. Full variable domain (remainder filled in from reference TRBV5-1 and TRBJ2-1): KAGVTQTPRYLIKTRGQQVTLSCSPISGHRSVSWYQQTPGQGLQFLFEYFSETQRNKGNFPGRFSGRQFSNSRSEMNVSTLELGDSALYLCASSFREDFYNEQFFGPGTRLTVL.